The rows below give T cell receptor beta chains drawn from one sample of a study of blood T cell repertoires in COVID-19. Generated by immunoSEQ multiplex PCR, the TCRdb table keeps only in-frame clones and is missing some. The sample has about 170,000 clones, around 86% seen once. The sample comprised peripheral blood. The receptors come from a man aged 65 to 85 with acute or convalescent COVID-19. Each CDR3 is given with its conserved first and last residue. D genes are given only for firm matches. Where a row states a size, it is once, few, many or the class of an expanded clone; other rows omit it.

v_gene: TRBV24-1
j_gene: TRBJ1-2
d_gene: .
abundance: .
CDR3aa: CATSDHRTVSGYTF
CDR3nt: TGTGCCACCAGTGACCACCGGACAGTGAGTGGCTACACCTTC

v_gene: TRBV28
j_gene: TRBJ2-7
d_gene: TRBD1
abundance: .
CDR3aa: CASTSGQASYEQYF
CDR3nt: TGTGCCAGCACCTCGGGACAGGCCTCCTACGAGCAGTACTTC

v_gene: TRBV13
j_gene: TRBJ2-2
d_gene: .
abundance: .
CDR3aa: CASSSYTGELFF
CDR3nt: TGTGCCAGCAGCTCCTACACCGGGGAGCTGTTTTTT

v_gene: TRBV6-5
j_gene: TRBJ1-5
d_gene: .
abundance: .
CDR3aa: CASGARYNNQPQHF
CDR3nt: TGTGCCAGCGGGGCCCGATACAACAATCAGCCCCAGCATTTT

v_gene: TRBV4-2
j_gene: TRBJ1-4
d_gene: TRBD1
abundance: .
CDR3aa: CASSQDPLDRGPNEKLFF
CDR3nt: TGTGCCAGCAGCCAAGATCCCCTTGACAGGGGGCCGAATGAAAAACTGTTTTTT

v_gene: TRBV13
j_gene: TRBJ1-6
d_gene: TRBD1
abundance: .
CDR3aa: CASSSTWTGGYSPLHF
CDR3nt: TGTGCCAGCAGCTCGACTTGGACAGGGGGCTACTCACCCCTCCACTTT

v_gene: TRBV30
j_gene: TRBJ1-5
d_gene: TRBD1
abundance: once
CDR3aa: CAWSVTGEQPQHF
CDR3nt: TGTGCCTGGAGTGTAACAGGGGAGCAGCCCCAGCATTTT

v_gene: TRBV24-1
j_gene: TRBJ1-2
d_gene: .
abundance: once
CDR3aa: CATSDSNYGYTF
CDR3nt: TGTGCCACCAGTGATTCGAACTATGGCTACACCTTC

v_gene: TRBV5-6
j_gene: TRBJ2-5
d_gene: .
abundance: once
CDR3aa: CASSLVGETQYF
CDR3nt: TGTGCCAGCAGCTTGGTCGGAGAGACCCAGTACTTC

v_gene: TRBV5-4
j_gene: TRBJ2-2
d_gene: TRBD2
abundance: .
CDR3aa: CASSPGGYSTGELFF
CDR3nt: TGTGCCAGCAGCCCGGGAGGGTACAGCACCGGGGAGCTGTTTTTT

v_gene: TRBV2
j_gene: TRBJ2-2
d_gene: TRBD1
abundance: few
CDR3aa: CASQGQALAGELFF
CDR3nt: TGTGCCAGCCAGGGACAGGCCTTGGCCGGGGAGCTGTTTTTT

v_gene: TRBV5-4
j_gene: TRBJ2-3
d_gene: TRBD2
abundance: once
CDR3aa: CASSLGRGGTDTQYF
CDR3nt: TGTGCCAGCAGCTTGGGGCGGGGGGGCACAGATACGCAGTATTTT

v_gene: TRBV28
j_gene: TRBJ2-1
d_gene: .
abundance: .
CDR3aa: CATHVPSSYNEQFF
CDR3nt: TGTGCCACCCACGTTCCGAGCTCCTACAATGAGCAGTTCTTC

v_gene: TRBV28
j_gene: TRBJ2-3
d_gene: .
abundance: once
CDR3aa: CASSLARTDTQYF
CDR3nt: TGTGCCAGCAGTTTGGCGAGGACAGATACGCAGTATTTT

v_gene: TRBV9
j_gene: TRBJ2-2
d_gene: TRBD1
abundance: .
CDR3aa: CASREVTGGELFF
CDR3nt: TGTGCCAGCAGGGAGGTGACAGGGGGGGAGCTGTTTTTT

v_gene: TRBV5-1
j_gene: TRBJ1-2
d_gene: TRBD1
abundance: .
CDR3aa: CASSLGTGEKGYTF
CDR3nt: TGCGCCAGCAGCTTGGGCACAGGGGAGAAAGGCTACACCTTC

v_gene: TRBV4-2
j_gene: TRBJ1-5
d_gene: TRBD1
abundance: .
CDR3aa: CASSQGGQGASDQPQHF
CDR3nt: TGTGCCAGCAGCCAAGGGGGACAGGGGGCCTCTGATCAGCCCCAGCATTTT

v_gene: TRBV2
j_gene: TRBJ1-2
d_gene: .
abundance: .
CDR3aa: CASRGVVTNYGYTF
CDR3nt: TGTGCCAGCCGCGGGGTTGTCACAAACTATGGCTACACCTTC

v_gene: TRBV29-1
j_gene: TRBJ2-2
d_gene: TRBD1
abundance: .
CDR3aa: CSVTGLGTGELFF
CDR3nt: TGCAGCGTGACAGGGTTGGGTACCGGGGAGCTGTTTTTT

v_gene: TRBV11-2
j_gene: TRBJ1-2
d_gene: .
abundance: .
CDR3aa: CASSWSTNGYTF
CDR3nt: TGTGCCAGCAGCTGGTCCACTAATGGCTACACCTTC

v_gene: TRBV7-6
j_gene: TRBJ2-7
d_gene: .
abundance: .
CDR3aa: CASRGGTGKSQYEQYF
CDR3nt: TGTGCCAGCAGGGGGGGGACAGGTAAAAGCCAATACGAGCAGTACTTC

v_gene: TRBV19
j_gene: TRBJ1-6
d_gene: TRBD1
abundance: .
CDR3aa: CASSISWQGGLHF
CDR3nt: TGTGCCAGTAGTATAAGCTGGCAGGGGGGCCTCCACTTT

v_gene: TRBV5-4
j_gene: TRBJ2-7
d_gene: TRBD1
abundance: few
CDR3aa: CASSTRQGSYEQYF
CDR3nt: TGTGCCAGCAGCACCCGACAGGGATCCTACGAGCAGTACTTC

v_gene: TRBV20-1
j_gene: TRBJ1-6
d_gene: .
abundance: .
CDR3aa: CSASESSYNSPLHF
CDR3nt: TGCAGTGCTAGTGAGAGCTCCTATAATTCACCCCTCCACTTT

v_gene: TRBV30
j_gene: TRBJ2-7
d_gene: .
abundance: few
CDR3aa: CAWSVDQGYFYEQYF
CDR3nt: TGTGCCTGGAGTGTAGATCAGGGATACTTCTACGAGCAGTACTTC

v_gene: TRBV5-4
j_gene: TRBJ2-3
d_gene: TRBD2
abundance: .
CDR3aa: CASSPRTGGVTDTQYF
CDR3nt: TGTGCCAGCAGTCCCAGGACGGGGGGGGTCACAGATACGCAGTATTTT

v_gene: TRBV5-1
j_gene: TRBJ2-2
d_gene: TRBD2
abundance: .
CDR3aa: CATTREGSNTGELFF
CDR3nt: TGCGCCACTACGCGGGAGGGTTCGAACACCGGGGAGCTGTTTTTT

v_gene: TRBV4-1
j_gene: TRBJ1-2
d_gene: .
abundance: .
CDR3aa: CASSQGGGANYGYTF
CDR3nt: TGCGCCAGCAGCCAAGGGGGGGGAGCAAACTATGGCTACACCTTC

v_gene: TRBV28
j_gene: TRBJ1-2
d_gene: .
abundance: .
CDR3aa: CASSSRQALPGYTF
CDR3nt: TGTGCCAGCAGTTCCAGACAGGCCCTGCCTGGCTACACCTTC